Following are 17 T cell receptor beta chains from one sample sequenced in a study of T-cell reconstitution after alpha-beta-depleted transplantation in children (dated by TCRdb to 2016 to 2017). Library preparation was by PCR. Sequencing used an Illumina HiSeq 2500. Molecular barcoding was employed in the preparation of TCR libraries, with unique molecular identifiers being used to normalize TCRbeta repertoire quantification. TCRdb took the public reads, trimmed them with fastp at Q25, ran MiXCR for clone calling and kept in-frame beta chains. Each entry merges the rows of one CDR3 protein and shows their most common DNA and genes. Present in this sample are 700,000 or so distinct CDR3 sequences, about an eighth of which were seen just once. 0.65% to 0.9% of the sample is taken by the ten largest. This specimen's treatment or condition label, interpreted: allogeneic hematopoietic cell transplantation with graft depleted of TCRalphabeta T cells and CD19 B cells.

The material was PBMCs, obtained before TCRalphabeta/CD19-depleted stem cell transplant. The receptors come from a girl aged 2 to 9 with congenital amegakaryocytic thrombocytopenia, due to receive a stem cell transplant.

At least ten counts were recorded for this clonotype. The rearrangement joins TRBV20-1 to TRBJ2-1, with D maybe TRBD2 (5 bases). The germline CDR1 and CDR2 sequences are DFQATT and SNEGSKA (reference sequence). Between the trimmed V and J ends, which lost 0 bases and 3 bases, there was a span of 12 bases. The CDR3 contains 15 residues. This CDR3 reads CSARDGGSRYNEQFF. The CDR3 coding sequence is TGCAGTGCTAGAGATGGCGGGTCCCGCTACAATGAGCAGTTCTTC.

This clonotype came up many times. The gene calls are TRBV3-1 and TRBJ2-3; maybe TRBD1 (6 bases). The CDR3 runs to 14 residues. The germline V gene encodes CDR1 LGHDT and CDR2 YNNKEL (reference sequence). Trimming took off 4 bases at V and 5 bases at J, with 13 bases between the two ends. The CDR3 DNA sequence: TGTGCCAGCAGCCCGGACAGACCTCTAGATACGCAGTATTTT. It yields the protein CASSPDRPLDTQYF.

In this sample, this clonotype turned up many times. DNA of the CDR3: TGCGCCAGCAGCGCGACAGAGAACACCGGGGAGCTGTTTTTT. It codes for CASSATENTGELFF. The chain carries TRBV4-1 and TRBJ2-2, with D tentatively TRBD1 (5 bases). The ends were cut back, 5 bases at V and 1 base at J, with 8 bases in the middle. The CDR3 extends over 14 amino acids. CDR1 is MGHRA and CDR2 is YSYEKL in the germline V gene.

In its sample, this clonotype was seen many times. This chain links TRBV20-1 with TRBJ2-5, with D perhaps given as TRBD1 or TRBD2 (6 bases each). Trimming pared 5 bases from V and 4 bases from J, leaving 17 bases between. Germline CDR1 and CDR2: DFQATT and SNEGSKA (reference sequence). CDR3 length: 14 residues. CDR3 loop: CSAGLVGGTETQYF. The CDR3 nucleotides read TGCAGTGCTGGATTAGTAGGGGGGACAGAGACCCAGTACTTC.

The chain is built from TRBV19 and TRBJ2-5, with unresolved D. V lost 3 bases, J lost 5 bases, and 13 bases lay in between. From germline, CDR1 is LNHDA and CDR2 SQIVND (reference sequence). The CDR3 runs 14 residues. The CDR3 is CASSIGPTGETQYF. CDR3 DNA sequence: TGTGCCAGTAGTATCGGTCCGACCGGTGAGACCCAGTACTTC.

The chain uses TRBV20-1 and TRBJ2-1; 11 positions agree with TRBD2. Germline V gene lookup returns CDR1 DFQATT and CDR2 SNEGSKA (reference sequence). This CDR3 region has 19 residues. With 4 bases clipped from V and 0 bases from J, the junction kept 14 bases outside the gene matches. The CDR3 DNA sequence: TGCAGTGCTACCCGCACTAGCGGGGGTACTTTCAGCTCCTACAATGAGCAGTTCTTC. Translation: CSATRTSGGTFSSYNEQFF.

The chain is built from TRBV7-2 and TRBJ2-3; no firm D call. The CDR3 is 15 amino acids. V was clipped by 1 base and J by 6 bases, with 14 bases between them. Germline V gives CDR1 SGHTA, CDR2 FQGNSA. This CDR3 is CASSLEVVAVDTQYF. Written as DNA, the CDR3 is TGTGCCAGCAGCTTAGAGGTGGTAGCCGTCGATACGCAGTATTTT.

The sample holds a few counts of this clonotype. V usage is TRBV20-1 and J usage is TRBJ2-3; D perhaps matches TRBD2 (5 bases). Germline CDR1 DFQATT, CDR2 SNEGSKA (reference sequence). Trimming took 2 bases from V and 2 from J, leaving 20 bases between them. The CDR3 has 17 amino acids. CDR3 residues: CSARTDSPGRVTDTQYF. As DNA, the CDR3 is TGCAGTGCTAGAACGGACTCCCCGGGTAGAGTCACAGATACGCAGTATTTT.

A few counts support this clonotype. The chain combines TRBV6-6 with TRBJ2-1; D gene unclear. V dropped 6 bases and J dropped 6 bases, with 9 bases sitting between them. Germline V lookup: CDR1 MNHNY, CDR2 SVGAGI (reference sequence). This CDR3 is built from 12 residues. The CDR3 nucleotides are TGTGCCAGCAGCTACAGTATCAATGAGCAGTTCTTC. Translated, it gives CASSYSINEQFF.

The rearrangement links TRBV20-1 to TRBJ2-7; D not resolved. The CDR3 loop spans 12 amino acids. V was trimmed by 4 bases and J by 2 bases, leaving 9 bases between them. Looked up from germline, CDR1 is DFQATT and CDR2 is SNEGSKA (reference sequence). The CDR3 bases are TGCAGTGCTAAACCAGATCCCTACGAGCAGTACTTC. Its protein is CSAKPDPYEQYF.

This clonotype was recorded a few times. The chain uses TRBV7-3 and TRBJ2-2; possible D gene TRBD2, 6 bases. The CDR3 loop spans 14 amino acids. Trimming took 8 bases from V and 1 from J, leaving 11 bases between them. Germline-derived CDR1 and CDR2 are SGHTA and FQGTGA. CDR3 loop: CASRELGNTGELFF. CDR3 in DNA: TGTGCCAGCCGGGAGCTTGGGAACACCGGGGAGCTGTTTTTT.

This clonotype appeared many times. The chain links TRBV20-1 to TRBJ2-1, with 10 bases matching TRBD2. The CDR3 spans 14 residues. Germline V gene lookup returns CDR1 DFQATT and CDR2 SNEGSKA (reference sequence). The ends lost 5 bases at V and 5 bases at J; junction bases unmatched: 6. CDR3 protein: CSAAGLAENNEQFF. The CDR3 nucleotides are TGCAGTGCTGCCGGACTAGCGGAGAACAATGAGCAGTTCTTC.

Only a few counts were recorded for this clonotype. The rearrangement joins TRBV12-3 or TRBV12-4 to TRBJ1-5, with D possibly being TRBD1 (5 bases). V lost 3 bases and J 9 bases, leaving 15 bases between the germline ends. The CDR3 contains 14 residues. The CDR3 bases are TGTGCCAGCAGTTTTTGGGGGACGGAGCGGCCCCAGCATTTT. This gives the protein CASSFWGTERPQHF.

The rearrangement links TRBV10-3 to TRBJ1-5; D might be TRBD1 (5 bases). The CDR3 consists of 15 residues. The germline CDR1 and CDR2 sequences are ENHRY and SYGVKD. Trimming took 3 bases from V and 6 from J, leaving 15 bases between them. The CDR3 spells CAISDSGWDGQPQHF. The CDR3 nucleotides are TGTGCCATCAGTGACTCAGGTTGGGACGGTCAGCCCCAGCATTTT.

The gene calls are TRBV30 and TRBJ2-7; D possibly corresponds to TRBD1 (6 bases). Germline CDR1 GTSNPN, CDR2 SVGIG (reference sequence). Trimming stripped 3 bases from V and 3 bases from J, with 18 bases between. CDR3 size: 15 residues. This CDR3 is CAWSDIDRFIYEQYF. The CDR3 bases are TGTGCCTGGAGCGACATAGACAGGTTCATCTACGAGCAGTACTTC.

The chain joins TRBV5-1 to TRBJ2-1; D is ambiguous. The CDR3 has 15 amino acids. CDR1 SGHRS and CDR2 YFSETQ come from the germline V gene. The V end lost 4 bases, the J end lost 4 bases, and 15 bases lay between the germline ends. The CDR3 nucleotides read TGCGCCAGCAGCCCTCCGGTTCGCGTTTACAATGAGCAGTTCTTC. As protein: CASSPPVRVYNEQFF. The whole variable domain, remainder taken from reference TRBV5-1 and TRBJ2-1, is KAGVTQTPRYLIKTRGQQVTLSCSPISGHRSVSWYQQTPGQGLQFLFEYFSETQRNKGNFPGRFSGRQFSNSRSEMNVSTLELGDSALYLCASSPPVRVYNEQFFGPGTRLTVL.

The chain employs TRBV3-1 and TRBJ2-5; a possible D gene is TRBD2 (6 bases). V lost 0 bases and J lost 4, with 21 bases in between. The V gene's germline CDR1 is LGHDT and CDR2 YNNKEL (reference sequence). The CDR3 covers 18 residues. The CDR3 loop reads CASSQESFGLAPPETQYF. CDR3 nucleotide sequence: TGTGCCAGCAGCCAAGAGTCCTTTGGTCTAGCGCCCCCAGAGACCCAGTACTTC.